Below are 25 T cell receptor beta chains sequenced from a single sample in a study of blood T cell repertoires in COVID-19. The data were produced by immunoSEQ multiplex PCR, yet TCRdb's version contains in-frame clones alone and is incomplete. The top ten hold 4% to 4.5% of the sample, which has 200,000 to 250,000 clones, around four fifths seen once. Input material: peripheral blood. All receptors derive from a woman between 40 and 55 years old with active or convalescent COVID-19.

The chain links TRBV11-2 to TRBJ1-2; perhaps TRBD1 as D (6 bases). This CDR3 comprises 15 residues. V lost 5 bases to trimming and J lost 8 bases, with 21 bases between them. Germline-derived CDR1 and CDR2 are SGHAT and FQNNGV. CDR3 in amino acids: CASSPSGGQVKGYTF. DNA for the CDR3: TGTGCCAGCAGCCCCTCTGGGGGCCAGGTGAAAGGCTACACCTTC.

The V call is TRBV6-2 or TRBV6-3, the J call TRBJ2-1; D might be TRBD1 (5 bases). Trimming stripped 2 bases from V and 4 bases from J, with 18 bases between. The length of the CDR3 is 17 residues. Germline loops: CDR1 MNHEY, CDR2 SVGEGT. The CDR3 DNA reads as TGTGCCAGCAGTTACGCTGGGGCTTTCTATACTTACAATGAGCAGTTCTTC. Its protein product is CASSYAGAFYTYNEQFF.

CDR3 sequence reads: CATSRESTGSYGYTF. The CDR3 region has the DNA TGTGCCACCAGCAGAGAGTCGACAGGGAGCTATGGCTACACCTTC. The chain recombines TRBV15 with TRBJ1-2, with TRBD1 matching 7 bases. Germline-derived CDR1 and CDR2 are LNHNV and YYDKDF (reference sequence). This CDR3 contains 15 residues. V was clipped by 0 bases and J by 4 bases; unmatched bases: 5.

The genes are TRBV5-1 and TRBJ1-1; D uncertain. V was trimmed by 7 bases and J by 1 base, leaving 11 bases between them. Germline assignment: CDR1 SGHRS and CDR2 YFSETQ. This CDR3 is 13 amino acids long. The DNA of the CDR3 is TGCGCCAGCCGGGGATCAGGGAACACTGAAGCTTTCTTT. Translated, it gives CASRGSGNTEAFF.

This chain uses TRBV6-5 with TRBJ1-6; 8 nucleotides agree with TRBD1. Germline V CDR1 and CDR2: MNHEY, SVGAGI. V dropped 7 bases and J dropped 6; count of bases not matched to a gene: 5. The CDR3 extends over 14 amino acids. CDR3 residues: CASTRTGPNSPLHF. CDR3 in DNA: TGTGCCAGCACCAGGACAGGGCCTAATTCACCCCTCCACTTT.

The V gene is TRBV2, the J gene TRBJ2-1, with D tentatively TRBD2 (6 bases). The CDR3 is 12 amino acids. Trimming stripped 8 bases from V and 4 bases from J, with 9 bases between. CDR1 is SNHLY, CDR2 FYNNEI, per germline. The CDR3 bases are TGTGCCAGCGGAGGGGAATACAATGAGCAGTTCTTC. It translates to CASGGEYNEQFF. Combining the CDR3 with reference TRBV2 and TRBJ2-1 gives the whole variable domain EPEVTQTPSHQVTQMGQEVILRCVPISNHLYFYWYRQILGQKVEFLVSFYNNEISEKSEIFDDQFSVERPDGSNFTLKIRSTKLEDSAMYFCASGGEYNEQFFGPGTRLTVL.

J is TRBJ1-4 and V is TRBV5-1; D perhaps matches TRBD1 (5 bases). Trimming left V 4 bases short and J 3 bases short, with 13 bases between. Germline assignment: CDR1 SGHRS and CDR2 YFSETQ. The CDR3 is made up of 15 amino acids. The DNA for the CDR3 is TGCGCCAGCAGCCTACTCCGGGGGTCTAATGAAAAACTGTTTTTT. It codes for CASSLLRGSNEKLFF.

The chain carries TRBV28 and TRBJ1-5; weak D call: TRBD1 (5 bases). This CDR3 comprises 12 residues. In germline, CDR1 is MDHEN, CDR2 SYDVKM. V was cut by 3 bases and J by 15 bases, with 15 bases left in between. CDR3: CASSLLGQQTHF. The CDR3 region has the DNA TGTGCCAGCAGTTTGTTGGGGCAGCAAACGCATTTT. The full variable domain, its missing parts supplied by reference TRBV28 and TRBJ1-5, is DVKVTQSSRYLVKRTGEKVFLECVQDMDHENMFWYRQDPGLGLRLIYFSYDVKMKEKGDIPEGYSVSREKKERFSLILESASTNQTSMYLCASSLLGQQTHFGDGTRLSIL.

The V and J genes are TRBV21-1 and TRBJ1-2; TRBD1 was called by the table and not checked on the DNA. TRBV21-1 is annotated as a pseudogene. There are 16 residues in the CDR3. The CDR3 region has the DNA TGTGCCAGCAGCAAAGATTCCAGTTCGCATGGCTATGGCTACACCTTC. It translates to CASSKDSSSHGYGYTF.

This clone was seen ten or more times. The chain recombines TRBV19 with TRBJ1-2; D not certain. V lost 3 bases and J lost 7, with 9 bases in between. CDR1 and CDR2 from the germline V gene are LNHDA and SQIVND (reference sequence). This CDR3 comprises 12 residues. The CDR3 sequence is CASSIGVIGYTF. The CDR3 bases are TGTGCCAGTAGTATCGGGGTTATTGGCTACACCTTC.

The J gene is TRBJ2-2, the V gene TRBV7-3; 13 bases map to TRBD2. This CDR3 contains 16 residues. The germline gives CDR1 SGHTA, CDR2 FQGTGA. The trim removed 5 bases at V and 5 bases at J, leaving 5 bases unmatched. CDR3 DNA: TGTGCCAGCAGCCGCGGACTAGCGGGGGTGACCGGGGAGCTGTTTTTT. Amino acids: CASSRGLAGVTGELFF.

The rearrangement links TRBV7-9 to TRBJ1-6; 9 bases fit TRBD1. Germline values: CDR1 SEHNR, CDR2 FQNEAQ (reference sequence). The trim removed 5 bases at V and 9 bases at J, leaving 8 bases unmatched. The CDR3 is 15 residues long. The CDR3 bases are TGTGCCAGCAGCGCCGGGACAGGGTTGGCTTCACCCCTCCACTTT. Its protein is CASSAGTGLASPLHF.

The chain employs TRBV7-3 and TRBJ2-3; TRBD2 aligns across 9 bases. CDR3 length: 16 residues. CDR1 SGHTA and CDR2 FQGTGA come from the germline V gene. V lost 5 bases, J lost 0 bases, and 6 bases stayed unmatched. The CDR3 loop is CASSLRGGPSTDTQYF. DNA for the CDR3: TGTGCCAGCAGCCTGCGGGGGGGCCCCAGCACAGATACGCAGTATTTT.

This chain uses TRBV4-2 with TRBJ2-7, with TRBD1 matching 8 bases. The V segment lost 1 base and the J segment 4 bases; nucleotides outside the gene matches: 6. The CDR3 covers 15 residues. Germline V gene lookup returns CDR1 LGHNA and CDR2 YNFKEQ. The CDR3 loop reads CASSQAGQGLYEQYF. CDR3 sequence (DNA): TGTGCCAGCAGCCAAGCAGGACAGGGATTATACGAGCAGTACTTC.

This clone was observed a handful of times. This chain uses TRBV6-2 or TRBV6-3 with TRBJ2-7; the D gene is possibly TRBD1 (6 bases). CDR1 MNHEY and CDR2 SVGEGT come from the germline V gene. The CDR3 runs to 14 residues. Between the trimmed V and J ends, which lost 5 bases and 11 bases, there was a span of 22 bases. CDR3 bases: TGTGCCAGCAGTCGACTCCAGGGGTCCCCGGTAGAGTACGTC. Translated: CASSRLQGSPVEYV.

J is TRBJ1-1 and V is TRBV7-2, with 7 bases that match TRBD1. The trim removed 1 base at V and 4 bases at J, leaving 6 bases unmatched. The CDR3 loop spans 15 amino acids. Germline lookup yields CDR1 SGHTA and CDR2 FQGNSA. The DNA of the CDR3 is TGTGCCAGCAGCTTAGTAACAGGGGATGGCACTGAAGCTTTCTTT. Translating it yields CASSLVTGDGTEAFF.

This chain joins TRBV7-9 and TRBJ2-1, with D possibly matching TRBD1 (6 bases). The CDR3 consists of 15 residues. CDR1 SEHNR and CDR2 FQNEAQ come from the germline V gene (reference sequence). Trimming cost V 5 bases and J 5 bases, with 16 bases left between them. The CDR3 here is CASSPPGTYHNEQFF. In nucleotides, the CDR3 is TGTGCCAGCAGCCCCCCTGGGACATACCACAATGAGCAGTTCTTC.

CDR3 nucleotides: TGTGCCAGCAGCGTAGGAGTCGGCCAAGAGACCCAGTACTTC. Its protein is CASSVGVGQETQYF. The chain carries TRBV9 and TRBJ2-5; D call uncertain. V gave up 0 bases and J gave up 1 base, with 7 bases separating them. Germline V gives CDR1 SGDLS, CDR2 YYNGEE. The CDR3 length is 14 residues.

In nucleotides, the CDR3 is TGTGCCAGCAGCTTACTCGGGGGAACCGGGGAGCTGTTTTTT. It encodes CASSLLGGTGELFF. This chain links TRBV7-3 with TRBJ2-2; possible D gene TRBD2, 6 bases. The germline V gene has CDR1 SGHTA and CDR2 FQGTGA. V gave up 2 bases and J gave up 5 bases, with 9 bases separating them. This CDR3 comprises 14 residues.

The rearrangement joins TRBV5-5 to TRBJ1-2; D unclear. This CDR3 is 12 amino acids long. Germline V CDR1 and CDR2: SGHKS, YYEKEE (reference sequence). V lost 4 bases and J lost 4, with 8 bases in between. The CDR3, as DNA: TGTGCCAGCAGCCTCGACTCCTATGGCTACACCTTC. It yields the protein CASSLDSYGYTF.

The chain uses TRBV27 and TRBJ1-2; 7 positions match TRBD1. Germline assignment: CDR1 MNHEY and CDR2 SMNVEV (reference sequence). V dropped 5 bases and J dropped 4; count of bases not matched to a gene: 1. This CDR3 has 12 residues. The chain's CDR3 is CASSNRGYGYTF. CDR3 bases: TGTGCCAGCAGTAACAGGGGCTATGGCTACACCTTC.

V gene TRBV7-6 combines with J gene TRBJ1-3, with a tentative D call TRBD1 (5 bases). CDR1 and CDR2 from the germline V gene are SGHVS and FNYEAQ. The CDR3 totals 14 residues. Trimming took off 2 bases at V and 8 bases at J, with 13 bases between the two ends. CDR3 sequence (DNA): TGTGCCAGCAGCTTAAATGTCCCGGGGGACACCATATATTTT. It translates to CASSLNVPGDTIYF.

The J gene is TRBJ1-6, the V gene TRBV10-2; TRBD1 might be the D (5 bases). Trimming stripped 6 bases from V and 6 bases from J, with 12 bases between. The germline gives CDR1 WSHSY, CDR2 SAAADI. This CDR3 comprises 14 residues. For the CDR3, the DNA is TGCGCCAGCAGGTGGGGCGAGAGTAATTCACCCCTCCACTTT. Encoded protein: CASRWGESNSPLHF.

This rearrangement joins TRBV29-1 to TRBJ2-7; no clear D gene. The CDR3 contains 13 residues. The V gene lost 0 bases and the J gene lost 0 bases, with 6 bases spanning the gap. CDR1 is SQVTM and CDR2 is ANQGSEA in the germline V gene. The CDR3 nucleotides are TGCAGCGTTGAAGACCTTCGCTCCTACGAGCAGTACTTC. Translated: CSVEDLRSYEQYF.

The rearrangement links TRBV19 to TRBJ2-6, with 8 positions matching TRBD1. CDR1 and CDR2 (germline): LNHDA, SQIVND (reference sequence). This CDR3 has 16 amino acids. Trimming removed 8 bases from V and 4 bases from J; junction bases left unmatched: 10. CDR3: CASSNPQGAGANVLTF. The CDR3 coding sequence is TGTGCCAGTTCAAATCCTCAGGGGGCCGGGGCCAACGTCCTGACTTTC.